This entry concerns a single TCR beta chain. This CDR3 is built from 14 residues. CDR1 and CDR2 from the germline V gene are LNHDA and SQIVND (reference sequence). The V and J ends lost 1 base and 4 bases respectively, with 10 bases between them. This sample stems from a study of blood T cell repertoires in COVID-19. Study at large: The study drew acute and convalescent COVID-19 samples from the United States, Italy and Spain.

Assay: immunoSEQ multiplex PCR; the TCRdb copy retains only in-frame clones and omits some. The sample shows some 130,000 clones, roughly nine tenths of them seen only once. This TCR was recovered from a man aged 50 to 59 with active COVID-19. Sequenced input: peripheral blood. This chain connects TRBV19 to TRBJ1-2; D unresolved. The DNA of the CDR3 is TGTGCCAGTAGTATAGGGTGGGAGACCTATGGCTACACCTTC. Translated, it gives CASSIGWETYGYTF.